These 24 T cell receptor beta chains were all obtained from the same sample, sequenced in a study of blood T cell repertoires in COVID-19. TCRdb's table, derived via immunoSEQ multiplex PCR, lists solely in-frame clones and lacks some. The sample has 430,000 or so clones; approximately 90% are singletons. The sequencing sample was made of PBMCs or T cells enriched from blood (not recorded which). Receptors originate from a woman in her thirties or forties who had recovered from COVID-19.

The V call is TRBV11-3, the J call TRBJ1-2, with D perhaps matching TRBD1 (6 bases). CDR3 length: 13 amino acids. The germline V gene encodes CDR1 SGHNT and CDR2 YENEEA. The V end was cut by 5 bases, the J end by 7 bases, with 14 bases between. CDR3 region: CASSPVGGLGYTF. CDR3 bases: TGTGCCAGCAGCCCAGTCGGGGGGCTTGGCTACACCTTC.

The rearrangement links TRBV11-2 to TRBJ1-1; 7 nucleotides align to TRBD1. The CDR3 extends over 14 amino acids. The V gene end was trimmed by 2 bases and the J gene end by 5 bases; junction bases not matched to a gene: 5. Germline V lookup: CDR1 SGHAT, CDR2 FQNNGV. CDR3 sequence reads: CASSLSYRGTEAFF. CDR3 DNA sequence: TGTGCCAGCAGCTTATCGTACAGGGGTACTGAAGCTTTCTTT.

The V call is TRBV7-2, the J call TRBJ2-1; perhaps TRBD2 as D (6 bases). The V and J ends lost 4 bases and 2 bases respectively, with 9 bases between them. The CDR3 has 14 residues. Germline assignment: CDR1 SGHTA and CDR2 FQGNSA. The CDR3, as DNA: TGTGCCAGCAGCTCGCGGGGAACCTACAATGAGCAGTTCTTC. Amino acid sequence: CASSSRGTYNEQFF.

This chain links TRBV27 with TRBJ2-7; 8 bases agree with TRBD2. The germline V gene has CDR1 MNHEY and CDR2 SMNVEV (reference sequence). Losses at the gene ends were 5 bases for V and 2 bases for J; bases not matched to a gene: 8. This CDR3 has 15 amino acids. CDR3 sequence (DNA): TGTGCCAGCAGTACCAGCGGGAGTAGTACCTACGAGCAGTACTTC. Translated, it gives CASSTSGSSTYEQYF.

V and J are TRBV4-2 and TRBJ2-7; 7 nucleotides agree with TRBD2. Germline CDR1 is LGHNA and CDR2 is YNFKEQ. Trimming at V came to 4 bases and at J to 3 bases, leaving 9 bases not matched to a gene. The CDR3 consists of 15 residues. The chain's CDR3 is CASSPRELAYYEQYF. The CDR3 DNA reads TGTGCCAGCAGCCCAAGGGAACTAGCGTACTACGAGCAGTACTTC.

This chain links TRBV7-2 with TRBJ2-2, with TRBD1 as a possible D gene (5 bases). The CDR3 is 15 amino acids. V was pared by 2 bases and J by 5 bases, with 12 bases between. CDR1 is SGHTA and CDR2 is FQGNSA in the germline V gene. The CDR3 loop is CASSLSGAGTGELFF. The CDR3 nucleotides read TGTGCCAGCAGCTTAAGTGGGGCAGGGACCGGGGAGCTGTTTTTT.

The chain carries TRBV6-2 or TRBV6-3 and TRBJ2-2; TRBD2 aligns across 11 bases. This CDR3 has 19 residues. V lost 3 bases to trimming and J lost 2 bases; unmatched junction nucleotides: 11. Germline CDR1 is MNHEY and CDR2 is SVGEGT. DNA for the CDR3: TGTGCCAGCAGTTATCCGGGACGGCTAGCGGGGGGAAACACCGGGGAGCTGTTTTTT. As protein: CASSYPGRLAGGNTGELFF.

This chain links TRBV5-4 with TRBJ1-1; 7 bases map to TRBD1. Germline CDR1 SGHNT, CDR2 YYREEE (reference sequence). Trimming took 0 bases from V and 3 from J; bases not matched to a gene: 5. The CDR3 extends over 15 amino acids. The CDR3 loop reads CASSLARGADTEAFF. CDR3 DNA: TGTGCCAGCAGCTTGGCCAGGGGGGCGGACACTGAAGCTTTCTTT.

The chain carries TRBV30 and TRBJ1-6; D may be TRBD1 (5 bases). Per germline, CDR1 GTSNPN and CDR2 SVGIG (reference sequence). CDR3 size: 16 residues. The V gene lost 0 bases and the J gene lost 8 bases, with 17 bases spanning the gap. CDR3 nucleotides: TGTGCCTGGAGTGTAGCCGGGGGGTCTTATGATTCACCCCTCCACTTT. It encodes CAWSVAGGSYDSPLHF.

This clone occurred once. This chain joins TRBV7-2 and TRBJ2-7; TRBD1 is a possible D gene (6 bases). The CDR3 has 15 residues. Germline assignment: CDR1 SGHTA and CDR2 FQGNSA. Trimming took off 1 base at V and 6 bases at J, with 16 bases between the two ends. The CDR3 sequence: CASSLDGTRTVEQYF. CDR3 sequence (DNA): TGTGCCAGCAGCTTAGACGGGACACGGACCGTCGAGCAGTACTTC.

The V gene is TRBV2, the J gene TRBJ2-7, with 7 positions matching TRBD2. Trimming at V came to 6 bases and at J to 5 bases, leaving 1 base not matched to a gene. Germline values: CDR1 SNHLY, CDR2 FYNNEI. The CDR3 has 11 residues. In nucleotides, the CDR3 is TGTGCCAGCAGCAGCGGGAACGAGCAGTACTTC. Protein product: CASSSGNEQYF.

V is TRBV4-3 and J is TRBJ2-2, with D tentatively TRBD1 (5 bases). The ends were cut back, 3 bases at V and 6 bases at J, with 20 bases in the middle. Germline values: CDR1 LGHNA, CDR2 YSLEER. The CDR3 totals 17 residues. The CDR3 nucleotides are TGCGCCAGCAGCCATGAGCACGACAGTTTTTCACCCGGGGAGCTGTTTTTT. Translated: CASSHEHDSFSPGELFF.

V and J are TRBV5-5 and TRBJ2-1; 8 nucleotides match TRBD2. The CDR3 loop spans 15 amino acids. Per the germline V gene, CDR1 is SGHKS and CDR2 is YYEKEE (reference sequence). V lost 1 base to trimming and J lost 4 bases; unmatched junction nucleotides: 4. The CDR3 DNA is TGTGCCAGCAGCTTGACGGGAGGGATTTACAATGAGCAGTTCTTC. It specifies CASSLTGGIYNEQFF. The whole variable domain, remainder taken from reference TRBV5-5 and TRBJ2-1, is DAGVTQSPTHLIKTRGQQVTLRCSPISGHKSVSWYQQVLGQGPQFIFQYYEKEERGRGNFPDRFSARQFPNYSSELNVNALLLGDSALYLCASSLTGGIYNEQFFGPGTRLTVL.

The rearrangement links TRBV7-6 to TRBJ2-7; TRBD1 agrees at 7 bases. CDR1 SGHVS and CDR2 FNYEAQ come from the germline V gene. With V trimmed by 0 bases and J by 3 bases, 2 bases remained unmatched. This CDR3 is 14 amino acids long. The DNA for the CDR3 is TGTGCCAGCAGCTTAGCGGGACAGAACTACGAGCAGTACTTC. This translates into CASSLAGQNYEQYF.

The gene calls are TRBV4-3 and TRBJ2-7; 9 nucleotides match TRBD1. The CDR3 is 14 residues long. Germline CDR1 and CDR2: LGHNA and YSLEER. Trimming took 4 bases from V and 7 from J; bases not matched to a gene: 8. The chain's CDR3 is CASSPIQGAGEQYF. The CDR3 DNA sequence: TGCGCCAGCAGCCCAATACAGGGGGCAGGGGAGCAGTACTTC.

This rearrangement joins TRBV20-1 to TRBJ2-2, with 7 bases matching TRBD2. Germline trimming cut 7 bases from V and 7 bases from J; bases unmatched to any gene: 3. The germline V gene encodes CDR1 DFQATT and CDR2 SNEGSKA (reference sequence). The CDR3 loop spans 11 amino acids. The CDR3 region is CSVGGGGELFF. The DNA of the CDR3 is TGCAGTGTTGGGGGGGGCGGGGAGCTGTTTTTT.

The chain joins TRBV19 to TRBJ2-1, with 10 bases identical to TRBD1. The germline gives CDR1 LNHDA, CDR2 SQIVND (reference sequence). The V segment lost 6 bases and the J segment 7 bases; nucleotides outside the gene matches: 6. The CDR3 covers 14 residues. CDR3: CASRTGTGVNEQFF. The CDR3 DNA reads as TGTGCCAGTAGAACCGGGACAGGGGTGAATGAGCAGTTCTTC.

The chain links TRBV27 to TRBJ1-6, with 10 bases that match TRBD1. Germline CDR1 reads MNHEY; CDR2 reads SMNVEV (reference sequence). The CDR3 is 17 residues long. Trimming removed 2 bases from V and 10 bases from J; junction bases left unmatched: 11. The CDR3 DNA follows: TGTGCCAGCAGTTTAAGGCGCGGCGGGACAGGGGCGTCACCCCTCCACTTT. Translation: CASSLRRGGTGASPLHF.

The V gene is TRBV11-3, the J gene TRBJ1-6; D is ambiguous. CDR1 and CDR2 (germline): SGHNT, YENEEA. V was pared by 5 bases and J by 15 bases, with 17 bases between. CDR3 size: 13 residues. The CDR3 sequence: CASSLLEDSGLHF. In DNA, the CDR3 is TGTGCCAGCAGCCTGCTGGAAGACTCCGGCCTCCACTTT.

This clone was picked up one time. The V call is TRBV6-5, the J call TRBJ1-2; D not resolved. Trimming removed 7 bases from V and 4 bases from J, with 16 bases in between. This CDR3 has 14 residues. Germline V gene lookup returns CDR1 MNHEY and CDR2 SVGAGI. The CDR3 DNA is TGTGCCAGCATATCTACGGTTGGGCCCTATGGCTACACCTTC. Translation gives CASISTVGPYGYTF.

The chain employs TRBV13 and TRBJ1-1; D unresolved. CDR3 length: 15 residues. V lost 1 base and J 6 bases, leaving 15 bases between the germline ends. CDR1 is PRHDT and CDR2 is FYEKMQ in the germline V gene (reference sequence). The DNA of the CDR3 is TGTGCCAGCAGCTTAGTAGGAGGAGGGCGAGCTGAAGCTTTCTTT. Translated, it gives CASSLVGGGRAEAFF.

This chain joins TRBV2 and TRBJ2-7, with 9 bases lining up with TRBD2. This CDR3 contains 14 residues. Germline V gene lookup returns CDR1 SNHLY and CDR2 FYNNEI. The J segment lost 2 bases and the V segment lost 6 bases, leaving 5 bases of the junction unmatched. CDR3 region: CASRGSGSTYEQYF. The CDR3 nucleotides read TGTGCCAGCAGGGGTAGCGGGAGTACCTACGAGCAGTACTTC.

CDR3 region: CASSLWDGENEQFF. Here the CDR3 DNA reads TGTGCCAGCAGCTTGTGGGATGGGGAGAATGAGCAGTTCTTC. The gene calls are TRBV7-2 and TRBJ2-1, with D perhaps TRBD2 (5 bases). Germline V gene lookup returns CDR1 SGHTA and CDR2 FQGNSA. The V end was cut by 3 bases, the J end by 7 bases, with 13 bases between. This CDR3 contains 14 residues.

The rearrangement uses TRBV11-2 and TRBJ1-2, with 10 nucleotides matching TRBD1. The CDR3 spans 15 residues. Germline CDR1 SGHAT, CDR2 FQNNGV. V dropped 4 bases and J dropped 7; count of bases not matched to a gene: 9. CDR3 sequence: CASSYDRGQVFGYTF. The CDR3 bases are TGTGCCAGCAGCTATGACAGGGGGCAGGTCTTTGGCTACACCTTC.